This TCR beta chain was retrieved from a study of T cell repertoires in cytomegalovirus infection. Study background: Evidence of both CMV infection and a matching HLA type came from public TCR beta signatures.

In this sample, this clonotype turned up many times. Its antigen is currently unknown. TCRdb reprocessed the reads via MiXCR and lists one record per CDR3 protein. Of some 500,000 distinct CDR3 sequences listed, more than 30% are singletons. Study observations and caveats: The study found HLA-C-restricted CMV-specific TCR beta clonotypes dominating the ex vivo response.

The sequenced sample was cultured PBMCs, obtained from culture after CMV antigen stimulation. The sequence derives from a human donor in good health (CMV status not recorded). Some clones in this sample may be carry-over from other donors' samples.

This CDR3 is CASSKMGAGEQYF. The CDR3 nucleotides are TGTGCCAGCAGCAAGATGGGGGCTGGCGAGCAGTACTTC. The chain combines TRBV7-8 with TRBJ2-7; tentative D call: TRBD1 (6 bases). CDR3 length: 13 amino acids. V was clipped by 5 bases and J by 6 bases, with 14 bases between them. Germline V gives CDR1 SGHVS, CDR2 FQNEAQ.